This T cell receptor beta chain was identified in a study of beta chain features in type 1 diabetes. Study results and limitations: Across all four CD4+ subsets, people with type 1 diabetes showed modestly shorter TCRB CDR3s.

It was one heparinised blood draw, averaging roughly 0.11 L, that each donor gave. Concerning this clone itself: The antigen is unknown.

Sequencing targeted expressed TCRB transcripts, as all isolated RNA had been reverse transcribed. Using immunoSEQ multiplex PCR, the repertoire was profiled, and TCRdb retains in-frame clones only, with some absent. The sample holds about 220,000 clones, under 13% seen once. Sequenced material: central memory CD4+ T cells from blood. This sequence was found in a man aged 18 to 30 in good health.

The CDR3 sequence is CASSRTPDSTDTQYF. CDR3 coding DNA: TGTGCCAGCAGCCGGACTCCCGATAGCACAGATACGCAGTATTTT. The chain links TRBV5-4 to TRBJ2-3; perhaps TRBD2 as D (5 bases). Germline-derived CDR1 and CDR2 are SGHNT and YYREEE (reference sequence). The CDR3 contains 15 residues. V lost 4 bases, J lost 0 bases, and 12 bases lay in between.